Presented here are 21 T cell receptor beta chains from one specimen sequenced in a study of glioma-infiltrating T cells. Amplification of TCR alpha and beta CDR3 regions from RNA used iRepertoire nested multiplex PCR. TCRdb used MiXCR to reprocess the multiplex PCR reads, holding one entry per CDR3 protein. The table has a few hundred thousand distinct CDR3 sequences, less than 50% seen once; the top ten hold 12%. The sequenced sample consisted of glioma tissue, nonneoplastic brain tissue, or PBMCs (not recorded which). These receptors were collected from a human donor with low-grade glioma or glioblastoma, undergoing nonglioma brain surgery, or in good health (not recorded which).

About this clonotype: At one end the junction does not follow the germline gene, possibly because of a read error. This rearrangement joins TRBV18 to TRBJ2-1; perhaps TRBD2 as D (5 bases). Germline V gene sequence: CDR1 KGHSH, CDR2 LQKENI. The CDR3 sequence is 15 residues long. The CDR3 nucleotides read TGTGCCAGGTCACCATCGGGGTCGAGATACTATGAGCAGTTCTTC. Translated, it gives CARSPSGSRYYEQFF.

The rearrangement joins TRBV4-1 to TRBJ2-7; 15 bases match TRBD2. With V trimmed by 4 bases and J by 5 bases, 6 bases remained unmatched. Germline V lookup: CDR1 MGHRA, CDR2 YSYEKL. The CDR3 is made up of 16 amino acids. CDR3 coding DNA: TGCGCCAGCAGCCGGGGACTAGCGGGGGGAAAAGACGAGCAGTACTTC. Translating gives CASSRGLAGGKDEQYF.

For this clonotype: A much larger clonotype is one base distant, so this may be a read error. CDR3 sequence (DNA): TGCAGTGTCGGGGCCGGGAGGGGTGGAGAGACCCAGTACTTC. It is translated as CSVGAGRGGETQYF. The chain has TRBV20-1 and TRBJ2-5; TRBD2 agrees at 8 bases. Germline CDR1 and CDR2: DFQATT and SNEGSKA (reference sequence). V was pared by 7 bases and J by 4 bases, with 11 bases of the junction left unmatched. CDR3 length equals 14 residues.

This clonotype was counted at least ten times. The rearrangement uses TRBV15 and TRBJ2-7; D uncertain. The germline CDR1 and CDR2 sequences are LNHNV and YYDKDF (reference sequence). V shed 1 base and J shed 2 bases, with 6 bases lying between them. The CDR3 runs 13 residues. CDR3 sequence (DNA): TGTGCCACCAGCAGAGTACCGGCCTACGAGCAGTACTTC. This sequence encodes CATSRVPAYEQYF. Complete variable domain (other parts from reference TRBV15 and TRBJ2-7): DAMVIQNPRYQVTQFGKPVTLSCSQTLNHNVMYWYQQKSSQAPKLLFHYYDKDFNNEADTPDNFQSRRPNTSFCFLDIRSPGLGDTAMYLCATSRVPAYEQYFGPGTRLTVT.

This clonotype was found many times. The chain links TRBV7-3 to TRBJ1-1; D is perhaps TRBD1 (5 bases). The CDR3 runs 14 residues. CDR1 is SGHTA and CDR2 is FQGTGA in the germline V gene. Trimming stripped 5 bases from V and 5 bases from J, with 15 bases between. In DNA form, the CDR3 reads TGTGCCAGCAGCCAGGACAACGGAGGGACTGAAGCTTTCTTT. Its protein product is CASSQDNGGTEAFF.

This clonotype was detected only a few times. This CDR3 is CASSSSGRSGEQYF. The CDR3 DNA is TGTGCCAGCAGCTCAAGCGGGAGGTCGGGGGAGCAGTACTTC. The J gene is TRBJ2-7, the V gene TRBV7-2; 9 bases match TRBD2. The length of the CDR3 is 14 residues. CDR1 and CDR2 from the germline V gene are SGHTA and FQGNSA. Losses at the gene ends were 4 bases for V and 7 bases for J; bases not matched to a gene: 8.

This clonotype came up many times. V gene TRBV20-1 combines with J gene TRBJ1-1; D call uncertain. Trimming removed 6 bases at V and 0 bases at J, with 14 bases between. Germline V lookup: CDR1 DFQATT, CDR2 SNEGSKA (reference sequence). The CDR3 runs to 14 residues. This CDR3 is CSALTGPLNTEAFF. In nucleotides, the CDR3 is TGCAGTGCACTGACTGGACCGCTGAACACTGAAGCTTTCTTT.

This clonotype was observed a few times. The CDR3 loop is CASSLPSNYGYTF. In DNA form, the CDR3 reads TGTGCCAGCAGCTTACCCTCTAACTATGGCTACACCTTC. The chain couples TRBV7-2 to TRBJ1-2; D is unresolved. V gave up 2 bases and J gave up 0 bases, with 4 bases separating them. From germline, CDR1 is SGHTA and CDR2 FQGNSA. This CDR3 is 13 amino acids long.

The chain combines TRBV20-1 with TRBJ2-7; D unresolved. Trimming cost V 5 bases and J 6 bases, with 17 bases left between them. The V gene's germline CDR1 is DFQATT and CDR2 SNEGSKA (reference sequence). The CDR3 consists of 13 residues. The CDR3 here is CSASKKDTLEQYF. The CDR3 bases are TGCAGTGCTTCCAAAAAGGATACCCTCGAGCAGTACTTC.

This clonotype was found a few times. This chain uses TRBV10-3 with TRBJ1-5; D uncertain. Germline V gene data show CDR1 as ENHRY and CDR2 as SYGVKD. This CDR3 is 12 amino acids long. Trimming took off 3 bases at V and 6 bases at J, with 6 bases between the two ends. The CDR3 sequence: CAISDPFQPQHF. The CDR3 nucleotides read TGTGCCATCAGTGACCCATTTCAGCCCCAGCATTTT.

The chain recombines TRBV12-3 or TRBV12-4 with TRBJ1-5; D not resolved. The CDR3 contains 13 residues. Trimming took off 3 bases at V and 9 bases at J, with 12 bases between the two ends. The CDR3 sequence: CASSFARLGPQHF. For the CDR3, the DNA is TGTGCCAGCAGTTTTGCGCGGCTTGGGCCCCAGCATTTT.

In this sample, this clonotype turned up a few times. The chain carries TRBV7-8 and TRBJ2-7; D possibly corresponds to TRBD2 (5 bases). Germline-derived CDR1 and CDR2 are SGHVS and FQNEAQ. Trimming took off 4 bases at V and 3 bases at J, with 7 bases between the two ends. This CDR3 region has 12 residues. The CDR3 sequence is CASSSGFYEQYF. CDR3 coding DNA: TGTGCCAGCAGCTCGGGGTTCTACGAGCAGTACTTC.

The V and J genes are TRBV20-1 and TRBJ2-1; no clear D gene. V gave up 3 bases and J gave up 10 bases, with 7 bases separating them. This CDR3 spans 10 amino acids. Germline V CDR1 and CDR2: DFQATT, SNEGSKA (reference sequence). The CDR3 DNA is TGCAGTGCTAGGAACTGGGAGCAGTTCTTC. It is translated as CSARNWEQFF.

This clonotype was recorded at least ten times. The chain is built from TRBV6-5 and TRBJ2-2; D ambiguous. The V end was cut by 3 bases, the J end by 4 bases, with 3 bases between. CDR1 MNHEY and CDR2 SVGAGI come from the germline V gene. The CDR3 length is 12 residues. DNA of the CDR3: TGTGCCAGCAGTTATCCCACCGGGGAGCTGTTTTTT. It encodes CASSYPTGELFF.

The chain has TRBV29-1 and TRBJ2-3; D is undetermined. The CDR3 sequence is 12 residues long. Germline-derived CDR1 and CDR2 are SQVTM and ANQGSEA. The V end lost 5 bases, the J end lost 7 bases, and 13 bases lay between the germline ends. CDR3 amino acids: CSVSLGRNTQYF. The CDR3 nucleotides are TGCAGCGTTTCCCTTGGGCGGAATACGCAGTATTTT.

This chain joins TRBV19 and TRBJ1-5, with a weak D call TRBD1 (5 bases). Germline V gives CDR1 LNHDA, CDR2 SQIVND (reference sequence). The V end lost 8 bases, the J end lost 6 bases, and 14 bases lay between the germline ends. The CDR3 has 13 amino acids. CDR3 loop: CASWDRTGQPQHF. CDR3 DNA: TGTGCCAGTTGGGACCGAACAGGTCAGCCCCAGCATTTT.

The V and J genes are TRBV6-6 and TRBJ2-3; D may be TRBD1 or TRBD2 (5 bases each). V was pared by 2 bases and J by 1 base, with 10 bases between. The CDR3 contains 15 residues. Germline V gives CDR1 MNHNY, CDR2 SVGAGI (reference sequence). In DNA form, the CDR3 reads TGTGCCAGCAGTTACAGAGGGGACGGCACAGATACGCAGTATTTT. Translated, it gives CASSYRGDGTDTQYF.

Only a few counts were recorded for this clonotype. The chain combines TRBV7-2 with TRBJ2-7; 9 bases match TRBD2. CDR3 size: 14 residues. Germline-derived CDR1 and CDR2 are SGHTA and FQGNSA. V lost 3 bases and J lost 2; bases outside the gene matches: 2. In nucleotides, the CDR3 is TGTGCCAGCAGCTTTAGCGGGAGTACCTACGAGCAGTACTTC. Protein sequence: CASSFSGSTYEQYF.

The rearrangement links TRBV20-1 to TRBJ1-4; D perhaps matches TRBD1 (5 bases). V was clipped by 3 bases and J by 8 bases, with 13 bases between them. The germline V gene has CDR1 DFQATT and CDR2 SNEGSKA (reference sequence). The CDR3 totals 13 residues. CDR3 DNA sequence: TGCAGTGCTAGTGACGGGGCGAAGGAAAAACTGTTTTTT. Protein sequence: CSASDGAKEKLFF.

The V call is TRBV7-2, the J call TRBJ2-7; a weak D match, TRBD1 (5 bases). Trimming took off 1 base at V and 1 base at J, with 8 bases between the two ends. CDR3 length equals 14 residues. Germline V gene lookup returns CDR1 SGHTA and CDR2 FQGNSA. CDR3 loop: CASSLDQGSYEQYF. In nucleotides, the CDR3 is TGTGCCAGCAGCTTAGACCAGGGATCCTACGAGCAGTACTTC.

J is TRBJ2-3 and V is TRBV4-3; tentatively, D is TRBD1 (5 bases). The ends were cut back, 0 bases at V and 0 bases at J, with 10 bases in the middle. The germline gives CDR1 LGHNA, CDR2 YSLEER. This CDR3 region has 16 residues. CDR3 sequence: CASSQDLRQSTDTQYF. CDR3 DNA sequence: TGCGCCAGCAGCCAAGATTTACGACAGAGCACAGATACGCAGTATTTT.